These 25 T cell receptor beta chains share one sample of origin, sequenced in a study of T cell changes during pregnancy in multiple sclerosis. Sequencing used immunoSEQ multiplex PCR; TCRdb keeps in-frame clones, though not all of them. The data hold roughly 32,000 clones, with about 92% observed a single time. The starting material was CD4+ T cells from peripheral blood mononuclear cells, obtained in the second trimester of pregnancy. These receptors were obtained from a female donor with multiple sclerosis, enrolled in a pregnancy study.

This chain links TRBV7-6 with TRBJ2-1; 12 positions agree with TRBD2. The CDR3 sequence is 17 residues long. The junction had 7 bases not matched to a gene; V was cut back by 7 bases and J by 0 bases. Germline V lookup: CDR1 SGHVS, CDR2 FNYEAQ. The CDR3 nucleotides are TGTGCCAGCACCCTGACTAGCGGGAGTTTCTCCTACAATGAGCAGTTCTTC. This encodes CASTLTSGSFSYNEQFF.

The chain employs TRBV5-5 and TRBJ1-1; D not certain. This CDR3 has 14 amino acids. Trimming cost V 5 bases and J 4 bases, with 15 bases left between them. Germline values: CDR1 SGHKS, CDR2 YYEKEE (reference sequence). The CDR3 DNA reads as TGTGCCAGCAGTCCGCCGGGGTGGGCCACTGAAGCTTTCTTT. This translates into CASSPPGWATEAFF.

This clone was counted a single time. In nucleotides, the CDR3 is TGCGCCAGCAGCTTGGAGGCAACAGGGTTTGAAGATACGCAGTATTTT. Its protein product is CASSLEATGFEDTQYF. The V gene is TRBV5-1, the J gene TRBJ2-3; D might be TRBD1 (6 bases). This CDR3 spans 16 amino acids. V was cut by 0 bases and J by 5 bases, with 16 bases left in between. CDR1 SGHRS and CDR2 YFSETQ come from the germline V gene.

The rearrangement joins TRBV9 to TRBJ1-2; D perhaps matches TRBD1 (6 bases). Germline V gene sequence: CDR1 SGDLS, CDR2 YYNGEE. CDR3 length: 16 amino acids. V gave up 3 bases and J gave up 3 bases, with 18 bases separating them. CDR3 sequence: CASSALFRGADYGYTF. The CDR3 DNA reads as TGTGCCAGCAGCGCCCTGTTCAGGGGAGCGGACTATGGCTACACCTTC.

This chain uses TRBV13 with TRBJ2-2; 16 nucleotides line up with TRBD2. The ends lost 5 bases at V and 6 bases at J; junction bases unmatched: 3. Looked up from germline, CDR1 is PRHDT and CDR2 is FYEKMQ (reference sequence). CDR3 length: 16 residues. Here the CDR3 reads CASSPGTSGRAGELFF. The CDR3 DNA sequence: TGTGCCAGCAGCCCTGGGACTAGCGGGAGGGCCGGGGAGCTGTTTTTT. Full variable domain (missing parts from reference TRBV13 and TRBJ2-2): AAGVIQSPRHLIKEKRETATLKCYPIPRHDTVYWYQQGPGQDPQFLISFYEKMQSDKGSIPDRFSAQQFSDYHSELNMSSLELGDSALYFCASSPGTSGRAGELFFGEGSRLTVL.

The chain combines TRBV5-4 with TRBJ1-1; TRBD1 matches 7 bases. CDR3 length: 15 amino acids. Germline-derived CDR1 and CDR2 are SGHNT and YYREEE (reference sequence). Germline trimming cut 3 bases from V and 4 bases from J; bases unmatched to any gene: 9. CDR3 region: CASSSGGLSFTEAFF. CDR3 nucleotide sequence: TGTGCCAGCAGCTCAGGGGGTCTTAGCTTCACTGAAGCTTTCTTT.

This clone has just one count. The V call is TRBV5-6, the J call TRBJ2-4; a weak D match, TRBD1 (5 bases). The CDR3 is 16 amino acids. Between the trimmed V and J ends, which lost 0 bases and 0 bases, there was a span of 10 bases. CDR1 is SGHDT and CDR2 is YYEEEE in the germline V gene. Here the CDR3 reads CASSLVGAIAKNIQYF. In nucleotides, the CDR3 is TGTGCCAGCAGCTTGGTAGGGGCCATAGCCAAAAACATTCAGTACTTC. The full variable domain, its missing parts supplied by reference TRBV5-6 and TRBJ2-4, is DAGVTQSPTHLIKTRGQQVTLRCSPKSGHDTVSWYQQALGQGPQFIFQYYEEEERQRGNFPDRFSGHQFPNYSSELNVNALLLGDSALYLCASSLVGAIAKNIQYFGAGTRLSVL.

The genes are TRBV6-4 and TRBJ2-3; D is unresolved. The germline gives CDR1 MRHNA, CDR2 SNTAGT. V dropped 5 bases and J dropped 6 bases, with 18 bases sitting between them. This CDR3 contains 15 residues. The CDR3 DNA reads as TGTGCCAGCAGTCTCTCGCAAGGAAAAGCGGATACGCAGTATTTT. Protein: CASSLSQGKADTQYF.

The rearrangement uses TRBV10-3 and TRBJ1-1; D gene unclear. V lost 2 bases and J 1 base, leaving 8 bases between the germline ends. Germline values: CDR1 ENHRY, CDR2 SYGVKD. This CDR3 comprises 14 residues. The CDR3 DNA reads TGTGCCATCAGTGAGACAGCTAAGAACACTGAAGCTTTCTTT. Amino acid sequence: CAISETAKNTEAFF.

This chain joins TRBV14 and TRBJ1-2; 10 nucleotides align to TRBD1. The junction had 4 bases not matched to a gene; V was cut back by 4 bases and J by 2 bases. CDR3 length: 15 residues. The germline gives CDR1 SGHDN, CDR2 FVKESK. The CDR3 DNA reads TGTGCCAGCAGCCGCTGGACAGGGGGAAACTATGGCTACACCTTC. This gives the protein CASSRWTGGNYGYTF.

This clone appeared once. This CDR3 reads CASSLGVGAGTEAFF. The CDR3 nucleotides are TGCGCCAGCAGCTTGGGGGTGGGGGCAGGTACTGAAGCTTTCTTT. The chain combines TRBV5-1 with TRBJ1-1; D might be TRBD1 (6 bases). Looked up from germline, CDR1 is SGHRS and CDR2 is YFSETQ. This CDR3 comprises 15 residues. V lost 0 bases and J 5 bases, leaving 14 bases between the germline ends.

V and J are TRBV27 and TRBJ2-7; TRBD1 matches 9 bases. Germline lookup yields CDR1 MNHEY and CDR2 SMNVEV (reference sequence). V shed 5 bases and J 2 bases; nucleotides not matched to a gene: 7. This CDR3 spans 15 amino acids. The CDR3 loop is CASSIGTGLPYEQYF. The CDR3 region has the DNA TGTGCCAGCAGTATCGGGACAGGGCTTCCCTACGAGCAGTACTTC.

This sequence joins TRBV7-2 and TRBJ2-5, with 8 bases aligning to TRBD2. Germline V gene data show CDR1 as SGHTA and CDR2 as FQGNSA. The ends lost 5 bases at V and 2 bases at J; junction bases unmatched: 4. The CDR3 extends over 14 amino acids. In nucleotides, the CDR3 is TGTGCCAGCAGCCCCGTAGCGGGACAAGAGACCCAGTACTTC. Amino acids: CASSPVAGQETQYF.

The chain employs TRBV6-5 and TRBJ2-3; the D gene is possibly TRBD1 (6 bases). Germline V gives CDR1 MNHEY, CDR2 SVGAGI. Trimming took 6 bases from V and 2 from J, leaving 15 bases between them. The CDR3 is 15 amino acids. CDR3 sequence (DNA): TGTGCCAGCAGAGTGGTGGGGGCGAACACAGATACGCAGTATTTT. This encodes CASRVVGANTDTQYF.

V is TRBV6-1 and J is TRBJ2-4, with D possibly being TRBD2 (6 bases). Trimming removed 7 bases from V and 0 bases from J, with 13 bases in between. Germline V lookup: CDR1 MNHNS, CDR2 SASEGT. The length of the CDR3 is 15 residues. CDR3 sequence (DNA): TGTGCCAGCAAGGGGACTCTGTTAGCCAAAAACATTCAGTACTTC. Translating gives CASKGTLLAKNIQYF.

The genes are TRBV30 and TRBJ1-1; perhaps TRBD1 as D (6 bases). The CDR3 is made up of 16 amino acids. From germline, CDR1 is GTSNPN and CDR2 SVGIG (reference sequence). The ends were cut back, 3 bases at V and 8 bases at J, with 25 bases in the middle. The CDR3 protein is CAWRYRRGGLLMEAFF. The DNA of the CDR3 is TGTGCCTGGAGGTACCGAAGGGGGGGACTCCTTATGGAAGCTTTCTTT.

J is TRBJ1-2 and V is TRBV29-1, with 8 bases fitting TRBD1. This CDR3 comprises 12 residues. Germline V gene lookup returns CDR1 SQVTM and CDR2 ANQGSEA. Germline trimming cut 6 bases from V and 6 bases from J; bases unmatched to any gene: 6. The DNA of the CDR3 is TGCAGCGTAGGGACAGGTTCGGATGGCTACACCTTC. Protein sequence: CSVGTGSDGYTF.

This clone was recorded only once. The chain has TRBV25-1 and TRBJ2-1; 11 nucleotides align to TRBD2. Germline V gene data show CDR1 as MGHDK and CDR2 as SYGVNS. This CDR3 has 15 amino acids. Trimming cost V 8 bases and J 10 bases; bases outside gene matches: 13. Here the CDR3 DNA reads TGTGCCAGCGGCAAACCGGGACTAGCGGTTTCGGAGCAGTTCTTC. It is translated as CASGKPGLAVSEQFF.

The chain links TRBV6-1 to TRBJ1-6; D possibly corresponds to TRBD1 (5 bases). CDR3 length: 13 amino acids. Germline V gene lookup returns CDR1 MNHNS and CDR2 SASEGT. Trimming removed 10 bases from V and 9 bases from J, with 16 bases in between. For the CDR3, the DNA is TGTGCCACCACGCCCAGGGCGGCTTCACCCCTCCACTTT. The encoded protein is CATTPRAASPLHF.

The V gene is TRBV6-5, the J gene TRBJ1-2, with 8 bases fitting TRBD1. This CDR3 is 15 amino acids long. V lost 5 bases to trimming and J lost 6 bases; unmatched junction nucleotides: 11. Germline CDR1 MNHEY, CDR2 SVGAGI. CDR3 amino acids: CASSQPGQDRNGYTF. Here the CDR3 DNA reads TGTGCCAGCAGTCAACCGGGACAGGATAGGAATGGCTACACCTTC.

The gene calls are TRBV19 and TRBJ2-6; 12 bases fit TRBD1. Germline V gene lookup returns CDR1 LNHDA and CDR2 SQIVND (reference sequence). This CDR3 has 18 residues. V lost 5 bases and J lost 4; bases outside the gene matches: 9. The CDR3 is CASSSPGQGAGGANVLTF. The CDR3 DNA sequence: TGTGCCAGTAGTTCCCCGGGACAGGGGGCAGGAGGGGCCAACGTCCTGACTTTC.

This chain joins TRBV2 and TRBJ1-1; perhaps TRBD1 as D (5 bases). CDR1 is SNHLY, CDR2 FYNNEI, per germline. V lost 6 bases, J lost 3 bases, and 14 bases lay in between. This CDR3 region has 14 residues. The DNA for the CDR3 is TGTGCCAGCAGCCTGGGAGGGGAGTACACTGAAGCTTTCTTT. Its protein is CASSLGGEYTEAFF.

The V gene is TRBV6-5, the J gene TRBJ2-7; D may be TRBD2 (7 bases). The germline V gene has CDR1 MNHEY and CDR2 SVGAGI. This CDR3 region has 16 residues. V lost 2 bases to trimming and J lost 5 bases, with 19 bases between them. The CDR3, as DNA: TGTGCCAGCAGTTACCGGACAGCGGGGAGGTCCAACGAGCAGTACTTC. Translated, it gives CASSYRTAGRSNEQYF.

The CDR3 region is CASGDGTGGGKYEKLFF. DNA for the CDR3: TGTGCCAGCGGCGATGGGACAGGGGGCGGGAAGTATGAAAAACTGTTTTTT. The chain combines TRBV7-8 with TRBJ1-4; 12 bases map to TRBD1. CDR1 is SGHVS and CDR2 is FQNEAQ in the germline V gene. With V trimmed by 8 bases and J by 6 bases, 13 bases remained unmatched. The CDR3 contains 17 residues.

This chain connects TRBV7-2 to TRBJ2-1, with 7 bases matching TRBD2. From germline, CDR1 is SGHTA and CDR2 FQGNSA. J was trimmed by 4 bases and V by 2 bases; bases with no gene match: 2. This CDR3 has 14 amino acids. CDR3 bases: TGTGCCAGCAGCTTAACTAGCGTATACAATGAGCAGTTCTTC. It yields the protein CASSLTSVYNEQFF.